This T cell receptor beta chain was identified during a study of CD8+ T cells in alopecia areata. Study background: Treated patients took oral tofacitinib at 5 to 10 mg twice daily.

Following RNA extraction, reverse transcription yielded cDNA that acted as the sequencing template. Only in-frame clones appear in the TCRdb table, and some are missing; sequencing was by immunoSEQ multiplex PCR. The data hold roughly 250,000 clones, with 67% observed a single time. In this sample, this clone turned up a few times. What it recognizes is unknown. From PBMCs, CD4+ and CD8+ T cells were sorted. The ends were cut back, 2 bases at V and 6 bases at J, with 8 bases in the middle. CDR1 is ENHRY, CDR2 SYGVKD, per germline. CDR3 length: 13 residues. Whole-study results and caveats: Lesional scalp displayed greater clonality than normal scalp, most notably in alopecia totalis/universalis. Although TCR sharing was seen in mice, sharing across patients was less clear, possibly for HLA-related reasons.

This specimen consisted of CD4+ T cells sorted from blood, obtained at week 0. This chain joins TRBV10-3 and TRBJ2-1; a possible D gene is TRBD2 (5 bases). The TCR sequence derives from a human donor with alopecia areata. DNA for the CDR3: TGTGCCATCAGTGAGCCAACTAGCAATGAGCAGTTCTTC. Amino acids: CAISEPTSNEQFF.